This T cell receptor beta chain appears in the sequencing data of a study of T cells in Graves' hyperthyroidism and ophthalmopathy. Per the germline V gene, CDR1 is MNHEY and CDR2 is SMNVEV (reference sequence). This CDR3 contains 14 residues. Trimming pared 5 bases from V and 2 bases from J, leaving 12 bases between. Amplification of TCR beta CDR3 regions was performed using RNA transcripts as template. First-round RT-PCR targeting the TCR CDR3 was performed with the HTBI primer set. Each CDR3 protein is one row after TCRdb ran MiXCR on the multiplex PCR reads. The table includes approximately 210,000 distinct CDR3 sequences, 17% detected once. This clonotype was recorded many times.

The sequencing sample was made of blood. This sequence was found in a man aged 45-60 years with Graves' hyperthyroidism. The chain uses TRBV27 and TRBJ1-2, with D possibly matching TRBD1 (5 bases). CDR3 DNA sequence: TGTGCCAGCAGTAGACAGCGGTCGAACTATGGCTACACCTTC. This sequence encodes CASSRQRSNYGYTF.